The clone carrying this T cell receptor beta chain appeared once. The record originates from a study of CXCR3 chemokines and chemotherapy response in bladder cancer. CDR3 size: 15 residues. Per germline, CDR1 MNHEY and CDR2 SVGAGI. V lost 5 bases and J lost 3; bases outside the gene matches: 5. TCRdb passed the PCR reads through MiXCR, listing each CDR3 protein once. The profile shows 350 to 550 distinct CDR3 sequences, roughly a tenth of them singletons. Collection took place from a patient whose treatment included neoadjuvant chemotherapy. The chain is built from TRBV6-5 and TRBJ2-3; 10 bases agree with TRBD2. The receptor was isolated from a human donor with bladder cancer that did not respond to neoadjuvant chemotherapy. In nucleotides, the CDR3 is TGTGCCAGCAGTGGGTCTAGCGGGGGAACAGATACGCAGTATTTT. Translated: CASSGSSGGTDTQYF.